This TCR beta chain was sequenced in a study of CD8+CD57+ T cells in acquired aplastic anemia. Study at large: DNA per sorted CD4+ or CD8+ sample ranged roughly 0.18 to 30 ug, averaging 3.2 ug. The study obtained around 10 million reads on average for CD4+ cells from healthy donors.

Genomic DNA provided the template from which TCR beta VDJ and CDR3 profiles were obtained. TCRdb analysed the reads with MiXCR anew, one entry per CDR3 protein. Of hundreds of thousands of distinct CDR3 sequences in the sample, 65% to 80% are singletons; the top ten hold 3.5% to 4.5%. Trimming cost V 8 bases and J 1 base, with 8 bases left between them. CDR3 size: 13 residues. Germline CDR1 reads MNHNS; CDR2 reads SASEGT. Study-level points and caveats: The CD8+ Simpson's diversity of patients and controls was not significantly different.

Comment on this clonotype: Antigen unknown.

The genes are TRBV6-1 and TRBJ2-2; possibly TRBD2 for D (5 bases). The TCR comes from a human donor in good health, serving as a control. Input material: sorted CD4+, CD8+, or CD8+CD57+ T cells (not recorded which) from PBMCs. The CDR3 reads CASSRGNTGELFF. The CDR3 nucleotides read TGTGCCAGCTCACGGGGGAACACCGGGGAGCTGTTTTTT.